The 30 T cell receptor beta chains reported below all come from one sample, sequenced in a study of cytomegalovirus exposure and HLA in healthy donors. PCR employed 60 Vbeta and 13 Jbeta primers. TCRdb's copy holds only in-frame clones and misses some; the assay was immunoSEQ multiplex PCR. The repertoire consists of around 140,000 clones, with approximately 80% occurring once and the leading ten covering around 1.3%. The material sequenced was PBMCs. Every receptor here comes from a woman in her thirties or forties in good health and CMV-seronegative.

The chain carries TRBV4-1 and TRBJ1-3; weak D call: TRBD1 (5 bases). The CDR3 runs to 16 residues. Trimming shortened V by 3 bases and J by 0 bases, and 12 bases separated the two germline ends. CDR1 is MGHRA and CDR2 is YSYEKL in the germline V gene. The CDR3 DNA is TGCGCCAGCAGCCATGGGACTGTGAGCTCTGGAAACACCATATATTTT. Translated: CASSHGTVSSGNTIYF.

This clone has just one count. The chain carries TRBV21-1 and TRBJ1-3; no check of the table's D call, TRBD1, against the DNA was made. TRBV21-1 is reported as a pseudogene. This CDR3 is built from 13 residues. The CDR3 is CASKQGCGNTIYF. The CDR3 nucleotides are TGTGCCAGCAAACAGGGATGCGGGAACACCATATATTTT.

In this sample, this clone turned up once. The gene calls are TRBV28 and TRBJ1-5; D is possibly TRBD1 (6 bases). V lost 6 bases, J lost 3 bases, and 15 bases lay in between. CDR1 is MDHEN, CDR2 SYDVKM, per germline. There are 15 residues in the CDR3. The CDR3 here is CASSSFGQLNQPQHF. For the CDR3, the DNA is TGTGCCAGCAGCTCGTTTGGACAGCTCAATCAGCCCCAGCATTTT.

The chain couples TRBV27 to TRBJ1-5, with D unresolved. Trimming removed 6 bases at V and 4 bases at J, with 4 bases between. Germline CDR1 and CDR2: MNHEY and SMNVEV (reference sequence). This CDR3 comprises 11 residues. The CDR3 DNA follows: TGTGCCAGCAGCCTTAATCAGCCCCAGCATTTT. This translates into CASSLNQPQHF.

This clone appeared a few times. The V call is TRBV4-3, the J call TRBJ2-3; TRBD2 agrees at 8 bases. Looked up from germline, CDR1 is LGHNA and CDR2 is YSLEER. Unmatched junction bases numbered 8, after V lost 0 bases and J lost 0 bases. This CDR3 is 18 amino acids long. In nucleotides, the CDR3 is TGCGCCAGCAGCCAAGAGGGAAGCGGGGGACTTAGCACAGATACGCAGTATTTT. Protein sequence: CASSQEGSGGLSTDTQYF.

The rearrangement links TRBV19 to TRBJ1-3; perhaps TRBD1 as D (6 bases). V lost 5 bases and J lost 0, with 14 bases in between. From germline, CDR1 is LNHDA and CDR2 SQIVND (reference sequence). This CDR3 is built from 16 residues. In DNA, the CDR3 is TGTGCCAGTAGTGCAATTGGACAGTTCTCTGGAAACACCATATATTTT. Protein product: CASSAIGQFSGNTIYF.

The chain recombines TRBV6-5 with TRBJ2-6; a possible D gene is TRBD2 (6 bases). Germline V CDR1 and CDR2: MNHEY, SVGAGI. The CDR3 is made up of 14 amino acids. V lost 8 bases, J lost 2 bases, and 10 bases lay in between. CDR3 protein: CASQRAAGANVLTF. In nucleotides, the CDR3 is TGTGCCAGCCAGCGGGCTGCTGGGGCCAACGTCCTGACTTTC.

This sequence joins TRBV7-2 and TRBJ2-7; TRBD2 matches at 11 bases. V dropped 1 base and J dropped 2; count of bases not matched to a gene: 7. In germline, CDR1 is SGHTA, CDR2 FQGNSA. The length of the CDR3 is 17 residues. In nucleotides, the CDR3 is TGTGCCAGCAGCTTAGGGCTAGCGGGGGGACCCACCTACGAGCAGTACTTC. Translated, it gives CASSLGLAGGPTYEQYF.

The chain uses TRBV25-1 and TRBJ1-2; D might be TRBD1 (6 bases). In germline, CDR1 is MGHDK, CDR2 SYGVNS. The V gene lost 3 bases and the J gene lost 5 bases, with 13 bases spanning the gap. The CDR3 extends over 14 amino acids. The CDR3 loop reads CASSEIQGGYGYTF. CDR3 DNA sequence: TGTGCCAGCAGTGAGATACAGGGCGGATATGGCTACACCTTC.

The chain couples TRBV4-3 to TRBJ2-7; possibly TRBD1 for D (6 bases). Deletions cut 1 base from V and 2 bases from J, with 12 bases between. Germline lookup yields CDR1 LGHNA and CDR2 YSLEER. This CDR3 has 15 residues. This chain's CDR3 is CASSQVGQSTYEQYF. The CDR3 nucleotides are TGCGCCAGCAGCCAAGTGGGACAAAGCACCTACGAGCAGTACTTC.

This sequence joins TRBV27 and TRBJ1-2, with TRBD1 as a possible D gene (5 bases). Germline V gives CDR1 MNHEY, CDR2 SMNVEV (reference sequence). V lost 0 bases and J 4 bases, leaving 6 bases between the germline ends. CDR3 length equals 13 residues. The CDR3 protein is CASSLSGPYGYTF. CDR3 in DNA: TGTGCCAGCAGTTTATCGGGGCCCTATGGCTACACCTTC.

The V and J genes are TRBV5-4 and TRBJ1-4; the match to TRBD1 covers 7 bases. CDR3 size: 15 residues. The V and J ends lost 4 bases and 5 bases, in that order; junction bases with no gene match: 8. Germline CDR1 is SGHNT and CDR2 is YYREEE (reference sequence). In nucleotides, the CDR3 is TGTGCCAGCAGCACCCGACAGGGACAAAATGAAAAACTGTTTTTT. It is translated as CASSTRQGQNEKLFF.

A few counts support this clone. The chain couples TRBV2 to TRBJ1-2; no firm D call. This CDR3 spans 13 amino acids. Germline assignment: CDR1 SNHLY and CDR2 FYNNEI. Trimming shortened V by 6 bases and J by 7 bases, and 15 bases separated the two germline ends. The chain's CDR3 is CASREELKGGYTF. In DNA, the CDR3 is TGTGCCAGCAGGGAGGAGCTAAAGGGTGGCTACACCTTC. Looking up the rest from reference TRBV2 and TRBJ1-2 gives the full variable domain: EPEVTQTPSHQVTQMGQEVILRCVPISNHLYFYWYRQILGQKVEFLVSFYNNEISEKSEIFDDQFSVERPDGSNFTLKIRSTKLEDSAMYFCASREELKGGYTFGSGTRLTVV.

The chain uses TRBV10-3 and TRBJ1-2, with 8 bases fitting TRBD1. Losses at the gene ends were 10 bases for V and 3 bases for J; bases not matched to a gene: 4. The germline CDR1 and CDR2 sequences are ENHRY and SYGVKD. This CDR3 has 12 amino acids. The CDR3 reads CANLDRDYGYTF. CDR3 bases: TGTGCCAACCTGGACAGGGACTATGGCTACACCTTC.

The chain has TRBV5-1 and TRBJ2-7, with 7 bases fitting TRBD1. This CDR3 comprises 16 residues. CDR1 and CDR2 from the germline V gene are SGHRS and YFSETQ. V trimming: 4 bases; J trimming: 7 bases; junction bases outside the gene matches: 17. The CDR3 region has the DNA TGCGCCAGCAGCAGAGGACAGGAGTCCACTGGTATGGAGCAGTACTTC. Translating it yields CASSRGQESTGMEQYF.

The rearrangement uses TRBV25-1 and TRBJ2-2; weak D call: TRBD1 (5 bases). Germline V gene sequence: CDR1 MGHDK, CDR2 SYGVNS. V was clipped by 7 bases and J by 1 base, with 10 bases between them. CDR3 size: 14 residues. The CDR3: CASNRLLNTGELFF. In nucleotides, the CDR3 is TGTGCCAGCAACAGGCTTCTGAACACCGGGGAGCTGTTTTTT.

CDR3 sequence: CASSQGFSTGELFF. The DNA for the CDR3 is TGTGCCAGCAGCCAAGGTTTCAGCACCGGGGAGCTGTTTTTT. The chain has TRBV4-2 and TRBJ2-2; no reliable D call. Trimming pared 1 base from V and 4 bases from J, leaving 7 bases between. The CDR3 is 14 amino acids. Germline V gene lookup returns CDR1 LGHNA and CDR2 YNFKEQ.

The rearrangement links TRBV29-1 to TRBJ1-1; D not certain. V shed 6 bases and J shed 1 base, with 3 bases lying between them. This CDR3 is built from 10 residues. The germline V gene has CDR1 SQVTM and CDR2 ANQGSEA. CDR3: CSVRNTEAFF. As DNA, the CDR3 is TGCAGCGTCAGGAACACTGAAGCTTTCTTT.

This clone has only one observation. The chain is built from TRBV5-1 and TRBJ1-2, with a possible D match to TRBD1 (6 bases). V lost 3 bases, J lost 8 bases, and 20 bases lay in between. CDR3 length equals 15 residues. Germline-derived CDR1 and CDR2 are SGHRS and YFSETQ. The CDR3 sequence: CASSSSTGTVTGYTF. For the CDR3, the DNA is TGCGCCAGCAGCTCCTCAACAGGGACGGTGACGGGCTACACCTTC. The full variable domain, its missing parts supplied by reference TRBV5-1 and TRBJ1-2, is KAGVTQTPRYLIKTRGQQVTLSCSPISGHRSVSWYQQTPGQGLQFLFEYFSETQRNKGNFPGRFSGRQFSNSRSEMNVSTLELGDSALYLCASSSSTGTVTGYTFGSGTRLTVV.

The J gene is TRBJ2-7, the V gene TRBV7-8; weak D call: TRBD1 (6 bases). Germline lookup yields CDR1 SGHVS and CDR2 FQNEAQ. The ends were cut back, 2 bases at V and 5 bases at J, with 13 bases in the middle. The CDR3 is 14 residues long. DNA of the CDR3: TGTGCCAGCAGCTTAAGACAGGCGGTCCACGAGCAGTACTTC. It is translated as CASSLRQAVHEQYF.

CDR3 nucleotides: TGCAGCGTTGAGAAGGGGCTAAGCTCCTACAATGAGCAGTTCTTC. It specifies CSVEKGLSSYNEQFF. The genes are TRBV29-1 and TRBJ2-1; perhaps TRBD1 as D (5 bases). Germline CDR1 is SQVTM and CDR2 is ANQGSEA. Trimming took off 3 bases at V and 0 bases at J, with 12 bases between the two ends. The CDR3 has 15 residues.

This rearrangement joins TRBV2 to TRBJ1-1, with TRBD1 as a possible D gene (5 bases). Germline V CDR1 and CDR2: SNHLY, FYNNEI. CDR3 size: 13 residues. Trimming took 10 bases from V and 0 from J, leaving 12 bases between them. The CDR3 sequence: CATQGSLNTEAFF. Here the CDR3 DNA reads TGTGCCACCCAGGGTTCCCTGAACACTGAAGCTTTCTTT.

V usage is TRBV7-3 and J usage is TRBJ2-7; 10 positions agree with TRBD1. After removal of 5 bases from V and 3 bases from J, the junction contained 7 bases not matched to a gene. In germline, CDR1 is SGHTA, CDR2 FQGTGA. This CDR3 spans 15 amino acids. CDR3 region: CASSKGGQGSYEQYF. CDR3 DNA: TGTGCCAGCAGCAAGGGGGGACAGGGGAGCTACGAGCAGTACTTC.

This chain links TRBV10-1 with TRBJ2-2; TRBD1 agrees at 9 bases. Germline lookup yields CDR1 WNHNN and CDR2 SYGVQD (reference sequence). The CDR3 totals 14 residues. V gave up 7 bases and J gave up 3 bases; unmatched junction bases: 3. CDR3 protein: CASKRDRDTGELFF. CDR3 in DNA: TGCGCCAGCAAGCGGGACAGGGACACCGGGGAGCTGTTTTTT.

CDR3 residues: CASSPGGGGYGYTF. CDR3 coding DNA: TGTGCCAGCAGCCCCGGGGGGGGCGGTTATGGCTACACCTTC. The gene calls are TRBV9 and TRBJ1-2; perhaps TRBD1 as D (6 bases). The germline V gene encodes CDR1 SGDLS and CDR2 YYNGEE. Between the trimmed V and J ends, which lost 4 bases and 5 bases, there was a span of 15 bases. This CDR3 is built from 14 residues.

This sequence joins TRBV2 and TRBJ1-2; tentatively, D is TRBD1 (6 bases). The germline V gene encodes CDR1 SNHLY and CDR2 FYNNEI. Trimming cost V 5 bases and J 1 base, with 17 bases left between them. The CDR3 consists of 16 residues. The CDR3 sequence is CASSRSGEANNYGYTF. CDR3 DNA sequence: TGTGCCAGCAGTCGGTCAGGGGAAGCCAATAACTATGGCTACACCTTC.

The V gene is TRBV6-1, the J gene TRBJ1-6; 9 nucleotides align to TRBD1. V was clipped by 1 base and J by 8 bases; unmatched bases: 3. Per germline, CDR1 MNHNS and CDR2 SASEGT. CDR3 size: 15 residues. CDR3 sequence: CASSEGGQGDSPLHF. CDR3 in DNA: TGTGCCAGCAGTGAAGGGGGACAGGGTGATTCACCCCTCCACTTT.

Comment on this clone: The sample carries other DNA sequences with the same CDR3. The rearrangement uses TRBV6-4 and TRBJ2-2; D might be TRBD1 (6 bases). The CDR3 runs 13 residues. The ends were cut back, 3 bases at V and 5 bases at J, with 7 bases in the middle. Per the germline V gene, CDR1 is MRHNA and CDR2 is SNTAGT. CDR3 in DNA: TGTGCCAGCAGTGAACAGGGTACCGGGGAGCTGTTTTTT. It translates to CASSEQGTGELFF.

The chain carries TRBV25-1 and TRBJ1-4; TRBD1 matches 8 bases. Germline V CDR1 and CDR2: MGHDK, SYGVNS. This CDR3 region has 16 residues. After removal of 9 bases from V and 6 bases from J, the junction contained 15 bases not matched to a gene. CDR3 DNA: TGTGCCAGAGAGGGTAATCCAGGGGGCGGCGATGAAAAACTGTTTTTT. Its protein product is CAREGNPGGGDEKLFF.

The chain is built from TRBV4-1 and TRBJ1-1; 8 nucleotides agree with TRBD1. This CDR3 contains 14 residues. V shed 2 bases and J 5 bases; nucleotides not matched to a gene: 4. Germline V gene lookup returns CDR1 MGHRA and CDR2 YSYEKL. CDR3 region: CASSQPDRGTEAFF. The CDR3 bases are TGCGCCAGCAGCCAACCCGACAGGGGAACTGAAGCTTTCTTT.